Detailed here is one TCR beta chain. The source of the sample is a study of blood T cell repertoires in COVID-19. Study at large: Acute and convalescent COVID-19 specimens originated in the United States, Italy and Spain. From T cells, B-cell-depleted T cells, or PBMCs came the material, which was cDNA or gDNA.

Under the authors' procedure: Scientists estimated how many nucleated cells there were by amplifying reference gene primers. Method: immunoSEQ multiplex PCR; TCRdb's copy keeps in-frame clones and lacks some. That table gives V, J and clone size, and the DNA gave D and trimming. The data contain about 110,000 clones, around 87% of them singletons. Germline lookup yields CDR1 MNHEY and CDR2 SMNVEV (reference sequence). The CDR3 length is 14 residues. The V and J ends lost 0 bases and 6 bases respectively, with 11 bases between them. Input material: peripheral blood. This TCR was sampled from a woman of 80 years or more with acute or convalescent COVID-19. The chain uses TRBV27 and TRBJ1-2; D is possibly TRBD1 (5 bases). The CDR3, as DNA: TGTGCCAGCAGTTTATCTCTTCAGGGCCATGGCTACACCTTC. Translated: CASSLSLQGHGYTF.